The clone carrying this T cell receptor beta chain was recorded many times. CDR1 is SGHTA, CDR2 FQGTGA, per germline. This CDR3 has 15 amino acids. V trimming: 2 bases; J trimming: 7 bases; junction bases outside the gene matches: 4. Thyroid surgery was performed in patients who had received no treatment beforehand. Via MiXCR, TCRdb re-called the PCR reads. The data hold 90,000 or so clones, with approximately 9% observed a single time. The sample belongs to a study of metastatic and nonmetastatic thyroid tumors. Study as a whole: A comparison of repertoires was made across blood and tumor or nodule tissue from malignant and benign thyroid patients.

The chain employs TRBV7-3 and TRBJ2-1; TRBD1 agrees at 11 bases. Sequencing input: blood. The TCR comes from a female donor with papillary thyroid cancer or a benign thyroid nodule (not recorded which). Some clones in this sample may be carry-over from other donors' samples. The CDR3 loop is CASSLGTGGINEQFF. For the CDR3, the DNA is TGTGCCAGCAGCTTAGGGACAGGGGGAATAAATGAGCAGTTCTTC.